The 28 T cell receptor beta chains in this list originate from one sample, sequenced in a study of blood T cell repertoires in COVID-19. Clones were read by immunoSEQ multiplex PCR, and TCRdb kept only the in-frame ones, dropping some. Of about 170,000 clones detected, approximately 80% appear once; the ten largest clones hold less than 3%. Specimen: peripheral blood. These receptors were collected from a woman aged 55-70 years with acute or convalescent COVID-19.

This clone was observed a few times. CDR3 bases: TGTGCCAGCAGGAGCTCCTATAATTCACCCCTCCACTTT. It specifies CASRSSYNSPLHF. This chain connects TRBV6-5 to TRBJ1-6; D is ambiguous. This CDR3 spans 13 amino acids. Trimming pared 6 bases from V and 0 bases from J, leaving 3 bases between. Germline lookup yields CDR1 MNHEY and CDR2 SVGAGI.

This sequence joins TRBV2 and TRBJ1-2; 11 positions match TRBD1. Germline CDR1 is SNHLY and CDR2 is FYNNEI. V gave up 4 bases and J gave up 8 bases; unmatched junction bases: 12. The CDR3 runs 16 residues. CDR3 nucleotides: TGTGCCAGCAGTGGGGACAGGGGGTTTCGGTCGGGCGGCTACACCTTC. It is translated as CASSGDRGFRSGGYTF.

This chain uses TRBV5-5 with TRBJ2-7; 9 bases fit TRBD1. V gave up 4 bases and J gave up 6 bases; unmatched junction bases: 8. Germline-derived CDR1 and CDR2 are SGHKS and YYEKEE (reference sequence). The CDR3 contains 14 residues. The CDR3 nucleotides are TGTGCCAGCAGCCGGACAGGGGAGTATCGCGAGCAGTACTTC. It specifies CASSRTGEYREQYF.

This clone was detected a few times. This chain uses TRBV28 with TRBJ1-2; D gene ambiguous. CDR1 MDHEN and CDR2 SYDVKM come from the germline V gene. The CDR3 is 15 residues long. Trimming removed 7 bases at V and 5 bases at J, with 20 bases between. The CDR3 loop reads CASIDSTPNGYGYTF. CDR3 DNA: TGTGCCAGCATAGACTCAACCCCTAATGGATATGGCTACACCTTC.

The CDR3 reads CSASPTDSPNTEAFF. CDR3 bases: TGCAGTGCTAGTCCCACAGACAGCCCGAACACTGAAGCTTTCTTT. The chain joins TRBV20-1 to TRBJ1-1; D may be TRBD1 (5 bases). The germline V gene has CDR1 DFQATT and CDR2 SNEGSKA (reference sequence). The CDR3 spans 15 residues. V was shortened by 3 bases and J by 1 base, with 15 bases between the two germline ends.

V gene TRBV7-9 combines with J gene TRBJ1-4; 10 bases map to TRBD1. The germline V gene encodes CDR1 SEHNR and CDR2 FQNEAQ (reference sequence). J was trimmed by 0 bases and V by 5 bases; bases with no gene match: 3. CDR3 length: 16 amino acids. CDR3 bases: TGTGCCAGCAGCCCAGGGACAGGGGCAACTAATGAAAAACTGTTTTTT. This codes for CASSPGTGATNEKLFF.

This clone was observed a handful of times. The V call is TRBV4-1, the J call TRBJ2-1; 8 bases are a match to TRBD2. Germline V gene data show CDR1 as MGHRA and CDR2 as YSYEKL. Trimming at V came to 2 bases and at J to 7 bases, leaving 4 bases not matched to a gene. The CDR3 is made up of 14 amino acids. The CDR3 DNA reads as TGCGCCAGCAGCCAATTCGGGGGGGCAAATGAGCAGTTCTTC. It encodes CASSQFGGANEQFF.

Points on this clone: This sample includes further DNA sequences coding for the same CDR3. The chain carries TRBV18 and TRBJ1-2; perhaps TRBD1 as D (6 bases). V dropped 2 bases and J dropped 8 bases, with 9 bases sitting between them. CDR3 size: 12 residues. Germline values: CDR1 KGHSH, CDR2 LQKENI. CDR3 nucleotides: TGTGCCAGCTCACCAAAGGGGGACGGCTACACCTTC. The encoded protein is CASSPKGDGYTF.

This clone was seen just once. The V call is TRBV3-1 (or the pseudogene TRBV3-2), the J call TRBJ2-3; D is unresolved. The CDR3 is 13 residues long. Germline CDR1 and CDR2: LGHDT and YNNKEL (reference sequence). V lost 0 bases, J lost 5 bases, and 6 bases lay in between. The CDR3 is CASSQDRGDTQYF. The CDR3 DNA sequence: TGTGCCAGCAGCCAAGATCGAGGAGATACGCAGTATTTT.

The gene calls are TRBV7-8 and TRBJ2-5; the D is unclear. The germline V gene encodes CDR1 SGHVS and CDR2 FQNEAQ. This CDR3 has 13 residues. Trimming left V 3 bases short and J 9 bases short, with 14 bases between. Here the CDR3 reads CASSFESPRPQYF. The CDR3 region has the DNA TGTGCCAGCAGCTTTGAAAGTCCCAGGCCCCAGTACTTC.

The chain uses TRBV6-6 and TRBJ2-1; 7 nucleotides agree with TRBD2. CDR1 MNHNY and CDR2 SVGAGI come from the germline V gene (reference sequence). V lost 6 bases, J lost 0 bases, and 8 bases stayed unmatched. The CDR3 has 16 amino acids. DNA for the CDR3: TGTGCCAGCAGCGACAGCGGGGCGAGCTCCTACAATGAGCAGTTCTTC. Translated: CASSDSGASSYNEQFF.

This clone showed up just a few times. The chain is built from TRBV6-4 and TRBJ1-3; 10 bases are a match to TRBD1. Germline CDR1 is MRHNA and CDR2 is SNTAGT. The CDR3 has 14 amino acids. V shed 10 bases, J shed 2 bases, and the junction held 5 bases outside the gene matches. CDR3 in amino acids: CATRDRGPGNTIYF. The DNA for the CDR3 is TGTGCCACCAGGGACAGGGGCCCTGGAAACACCATATATTTT.

V gene TRBV7-2 combines with J gene TRBJ1-1, with D possibly TRBD1 on 5 matching bases. Germline CDR1 SGHTA, CDR2 FQGNSA. Trimming shortened V by 5 bases and J by 4 bases, and 14 bases separated the two germline ends. This CDR3 is 14 amino acids long. The CDR3 nucleotides read TGTGCCAGCAGCCGCCGCTGGGGGGGCACTGAAGCTTTCTTT. This encodes CASSRRWGGTEAFF.

This clone has a single count. The chain uses TRBV5-1 and TRBJ2-4; the D gene is possibly TRBD2 (6 bases). Germline V lookup: CDR1 SGHRS, CDR2 YFSETQ. The CDR3 runs 12 residues. Trimming took 5 bases from V and 8 from J, leaving 11 bases between them. CDR3 coding DNA: TGCGCCAGCAGTTCTACGGGGGACATTCAGTACTTC. This gives the protein CASSSTGDIQYF.

The J gene is TRBJ1-1, the V gene TRBV24-1, with TRBD1 matching over 7 bases. Germline V gene lookup returns CDR1 KGHDR and CDR2 SFDVKD. This CDR3 region has 13 residues. V gave up 4 bases and J gave up 4 bases; unmatched junction bases: 2. The CDR3 is CATSDRGSTEAFF. The DNA for the CDR3 is TGTGCCACCAGTGACAGGGGGAGCACTGAAGCTTTCTTT.

This sequence joins TRBV25-1 and TRBJ2-5, with a tentative D call TRBD1 (5 bases). The V and J ends lost 4 bases and 5 bases respectively, with 11 bases between them. The CDR3 runs 13 residues. Germline V gene lookup returns CDR1 MGHDK and CDR2 SYGVNS. The chain's CDR3 is CASSGTRLETQYF. CDR3 bases: TGTGCCAGCAGTGGGACAAGGCTCGAGACCCAGTACTTC. The full variable domain, in which reference TRBV25-1 and TRBJ2-5 provide the parts outside the CDR3, is EADIYQTPRYLVIGTGKKITLECSQTMGHDKMYWYQQDPGMELHLIHYSYGVNSTEKGDLSSESTVSRIRTEHFPLTLESARPSHTSQYLCASSGTRLETQYFGPGTRLLVL.

V usage is TRBV5-4 and J usage is TRBJ2-7, with D perhaps matching TRBD2 (6 bases). Deletions cut 0 bases from V and 6 bases from J, with 13 bases between. CDR3 size: 14 residues. Germline V gene data show CDR1 as SGHNT and CDR2 as YYREEE (reference sequence). The CDR3 loop reads CASSLDSGTGEQYF. The CDR3 region has the DNA TGTGCCAGCAGCTTGGACTCCGGGACTGGCGAGCAGTACTTC.

The chain links TRBV2 to TRBJ1-6; the match to TRBD1 covers 7 bases. This CDR3 has 15 residues. CDR1 and CDR2 from the germline V gene are SNHLY and FYNNEI. V shed 5 bases, J shed 10 bases, and the junction held 11 bases outside the gene matches. The CDR3: CASSRDRVEYSPLHF. For the CDR3, the DNA is TGTGCCAGCAGTAGAGACAGGGTGGAATACTCACCCCTCCACTTT.

V is TRBV6-2 or TRBV6-3 and J is TRBJ2-1, with TRBD2 matching over 9 bases. The CDR3 is made up of 19 amino acids. J was trimmed by 4 bases and V by 5 bases; bases with no gene match: 18. CDR1 is MNHEY and CDR2 is SVGEGT in the germline V gene. In DNA, the CDR3 is TGTGCCAGCAGTCCCCAGGGCGGGGGGGTTTTCTCGTGGTACAATGAGCAGTTCTTC. Protein sequence: CASSPQGGGVFSWYNEQFF.

This clone was detected ten times or more. This chain uses TRBV4-1 with TRBJ1-2; no clear D. CDR1 is MGHRA and CDR2 is YSYEKL in the germline V gene. The CDR3 is made up of 14 amino acids. Trimming left V 4 bases short and J 2 bases short, with 11 bases between. The CDR3 spells CASSRRPRNYGYTF. Here the CDR3 DNA reads TGCGCCAGCAGCCGGAGGCCTCGGAACTATGGCTACACCTTC.

This clone was seen only once. The chain recombines TRBV28 with TRBJ2-2, with TRBD2 as a possible D gene (5 bases). Looked up from germline, CDR1 is MDHEN and CDR2 is SYDVKM. Trimming pared 3 bases from V and 1 base from J, leaving 15 bases between. There are 17 residues in the CDR3. The CDR3 is CASSFPFPRGNTGELFF. CDR3 coding DNA: TGTGCCAGCAGTTTCCCCTTCCCCCGGGGGAACACCGGGGAGCTGTTTTTT.

The chain carries TRBV7-2 and TRBJ2-4; D is undetermined. The ends were cut back, 1 base at V and 0 bases at J, with 7 bases in the middle. The germline V gene has CDR1 SGHTA and CDR2 FQGNSA. This CDR3 comprises 15 residues. The CDR3 is CASSLVFLAKNIQYF. The CDR3 coding sequence is TGTGCCAGCAGCTTAGTTTTCCTAGCCAAAAACATTCAGTACTTC.

The chain has TRBV19 and TRBJ2-7; D might be TRBD1 (5 bases). V was cut by 4 bases and J by 0 bases, with 13 bases left in between. The CDR3 spans 15 residues. From germline, CDR1 is LNHDA and CDR2 SQIVND (reference sequence). Here the CDR3 reads CASSTRGQTSYEQYF. In DNA form, the CDR3 reads TGTGCCAGTAGTACAAGGGGCCAAACCTCCTACGAGCAGTACTTC.

The chain employs TRBV11-2 and TRBJ1-2; the D gene is possibly TRBD1 (5 bases). V dropped 2 bases and J dropped 4 bases, with 17 bases sitting between them. This CDR3 region has 16 residues. Germline CDR1 SGHAT, CDR2 FQNNGV. The CDR3 spells CASSLRAAGPGYGYTF. In nucleotides, the CDR3 is TGTGCCAGCAGCTTACGTGCAGCGGGACCGGGCTATGGCTACACCTTC.

Note on this clone: This specimen includes other DNA sequences encoding the same CDR3. The chain combines TRBV5-1 with TRBJ1-1, with D tentatively TRBD1 (5 bases). Germline CDR1 reads SGHRS; CDR2 reads YFSETQ. The CDR3 contains 14 residues. The V and J ends lost 4 bases and 4 bases respectively, with 14 bases between them. CDR3 residues: CASSLQGGGTEAFF. The CDR3 DNA reads TGCGCCAGCAGCCTCCAGGGAGGCGGCACTGAAGCTTTCTTT.

V usage is TRBV13 and J usage is TRBJ2-2, with TRBD2 matching over 10 bases. This CDR3 contains 16 residues. V trimming: 5 bases; J trimming: 8 bases; junction bases outside the gene matches: 11. Germline CDR1 is PRHDT and CDR2 is FYEKMQ (reference sequence). Here the CDR3 reads CASSPSSGGAPGELFF. The CDR3 DNA follows: TGTGCCAGCAGCCCGTCAAGCGGGGGGGCCCCGGGGGAGCTGTTTTTT.

The V gene is TRBV5-1, the J gene TRBJ1-1; D gene unclear. Trimming shortened V by 4 bases and J by 1 base, and 14 bases separated the two germline ends. This CDR3 has 15 amino acids. CDR1 is SGHRS, CDR2 YFSETQ, per germline. CDR3 nucleotide sequence: TGCGCCAGCAGCCCCCAGTTCCAGGAGAACACTGAAGCTTTCTTT. Its protein is CASSPQFQENTEAFF.

The rearrangement links TRBV25-1 to TRBJ1-1; TRBD1 matches at 8 bases. CDR1 is MGHDK and CDR2 is SYGVNS in the germline V gene. V lost 4 bases to trimming and J lost 5 bases; unmatched junction nucleotides: 9. The CDR3 has 15 residues. The CDR3 sequence: CASSVLTGARTEAFF. In DNA, the CDR3 is TGTGCCAGCAGTGTGCTGACAGGGGCAAGGACTGAAGCTTTCTTT.